These T cell receptor beta chains were read from a single sample in a study of blood T cell repertoires in COVID-19. Data came from immunoSEQ multiplex PCR; TCRdb stores just in-frame clones and leaves some out. The sample yields approximately 100,000 clones, around 90% seen once. The sample consisted of peripheral blood. These receptors all stem from a woman between 55 and 75 years old with acute or convalescent COVID-19. Both conserved end residues are trimmed from each CDR3. The order of the fields is J gene, V gene, CDR3 protein.

TRBJ2-1	TRBV10-3	AITPGGIYNEQF
TRBJ2-1	TRBV7-6	ASSLVAESYNEQF
TRBJ1-6	TRBV2	ASSGGVRSPLH
TRBJ2-6	TRBV7-9	ASSLTGDSGANVLT
TRBJ2-1	TRBV7-3	ASSLETSGTVGQF
TRBJ2-1	TRBV10-3	AISDGTSGGNEQF
TRBJ1-2	TRBV28	ASSRGLGYT
TRBJ2-7	TRBV15	ATSRDHLAVNSYEQY
TRBJ2-3	TRBV27	ASSWARQPSTDTQY
TRBJ1-3	TRBV10-2	ASSDGQGPGNTIY
TRBJ2-1	TRBV5-5	ASSTRLGGRVGNEQF
TRBJ1-2	TRBV6-5	ASNAGDSSGYT
TRBJ2-7	TRBV2	ASRGRDREIYEQY